This T cell receptor (beta chain) was identified in a study of blood T cell repertoires in COVID-19. Study-level information: The analysed material was cDNA or gDNA that came from T cells, B-cell-depleted T cells, or PBMCs.

CDR1 and CDR2 (germline): SGHDN, FVKESK. Trimming stripped 3 bases from V and 8 bases from J, with 14 bases between. The CDR3 covers 14 residues. Using immunoSEQ multiplex PCR, the repertoire was profiled, and TCRdb retains in-frame clones only, with some absent. The table has 130,000 to 150,000 clones, over 70% seen once. Sequencing was done on a sample of peripheral blood. The V gene is TRBV14, the J gene TRBJ2-1; no clear D. The TCR sequence derives from a woman aged 60 to 75 with acute or convalescent COVID-19. DNA for the CDR3: TGTGCCAGCAGCCAGCCTCCTAGATATGATGAGCAGTTCTTC. Protein: CASSQPPRYDEQFF.